The entry that follows covers one T cell receptor (beta chain) sequence. CDR1 and CDR2 (germline): MNHNS, SASEGT. The CDR3 is 16 residues long. The sample comes from a study of T cells expressing NK-cell markers. After re-calling the 5' RACE reads, TCRdb lists one entry per CDR3 protein, DNA absent. This sample's table has roughly 350,000 distinct CDR3 sequences. The material sequenced was blood T cells: a sorted CD56 or NKG2C T cell subset, CD4+ or CD8+ T cells, or bulk PBMC T cells (not recorded which). This receptor was obtained from a man aged 18-75 years in good health. This chain uses TRBV6-1 with TRBJ2-1; lacking DNA, the TRBD1 call made by TCRdb goes unchecked. The CDR3 loop is CASSRGQGAQQNEQFF.